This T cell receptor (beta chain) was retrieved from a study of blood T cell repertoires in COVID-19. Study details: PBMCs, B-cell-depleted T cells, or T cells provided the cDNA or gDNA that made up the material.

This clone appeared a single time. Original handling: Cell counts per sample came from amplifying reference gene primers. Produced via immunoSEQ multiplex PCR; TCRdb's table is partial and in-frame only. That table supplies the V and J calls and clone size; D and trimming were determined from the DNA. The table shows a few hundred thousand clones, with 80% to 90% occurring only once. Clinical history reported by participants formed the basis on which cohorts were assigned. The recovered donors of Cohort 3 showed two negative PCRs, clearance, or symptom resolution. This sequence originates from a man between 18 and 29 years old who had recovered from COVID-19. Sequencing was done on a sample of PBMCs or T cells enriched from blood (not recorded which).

The chain's CDR3 is CASSPGHPNTEAFF. CDR3 bases: TGTGCCAGCAGCCCGGGACACCCGAACACTGAAGCTTTCTTT. This chain joins TRBV5-6 and TRBJ1-1, with D tentatively TRBD1 (6 bases). Trimming took 4 bases from V and 1 from J, leaving 11 bases between them. The germline V gene encodes CDR1 SGHDT and CDR2 YYEEEE. The CDR3 is 14 amino acids.